Listed below are T cell receptor beta chains from one sample, sequenced in a study of T cell responses to AZD1222 COVID-19 vaccine. Measured with immunoSEQ multiplex PCR; TCRdb has only the in-frame clones, and not every one. The table lists roughly 110,000 clones, about 91% of them singletons, with approximately 6.5% in the top ten. The material was peripheral blood, obtained 28 days after the second AZD1222 dose. Receptors were obtained from an adult who received the AZD1222 COVID-19 vaccine. Each CDR3 is given with its conserved first and last residue. The D gene is left open where the match is weak. Only part of the rows carry a size: once, few, many, or a class if the clone is expanded.

cdr3_aa: CASSLLSTEAFF
cdr3_nt: TGTGCCAGCAGCTTATTGAGCACTGAAGCTTTCTTT
d_call: -
clone_size: few
v_call: TRBV13
j_call: TRBJ1-1

cdr3_aa: CASSETSGTQYF
cdr3_nt: TGTGCCAGCAGCGAGACTAGTGGGACGCAGTATTTT
d_call: -
clone_size: once
v_call: TRBV7-2
j_call: TRBJ2-3

cdr3_aa: CASSRQGGFDNQPQHF
cdr3_nt: TGTGCCAGCAGTCGACAGGGAGGATTTGACAATCAGCCCCAGCATTTT
d_call: TRBD1
clone_size: -
v_call: TRBV6-6
j_call: TRBJ1-5

cdr3_aa: CASSMEGSEKLFF
cdr3_nt: TGTGCCAGTAGTATGGAGGGGAGTGAAAAACTGTTTTTT
d_call: -
clone_size: -
v_call: TRBV19
j_call: TRBJ1-4

cdr3_aa: CASSYPGTGGNSPLHF
cdr3_nt: TGTGCCAGCAGTTACCCCGGGACAGGGGGCAATTCACCCCTCCACTTT
d_call: TRBD1
clone_size: few
v_call: TRBV11-2
j_call: TRBJ1-6

cdr3_aa: CASSVYRETGELFF
cdr3_nt: TGTGCCAGCAGCGTATACAGGGAGACCGGGGAGCTGTTTTTT
d_call: -
clone_size: -
v_call: TRBV5-5
j_call: TRBJ2-2

cdr3_aa: CASSLGGWNTEAFF
cdr3_nt: TGTGCCAGCAGCTTAGGAGGGTGGAACACTGAAGCTTTCTTT
d_call: -
clone_size: -
v_call: TRBV7-2
j_call: TRBJ1-1

cdr3_aa: CASSRSSGGYTF
cdr3_nt: TGTGCCAGCAGTCGATCCTCAGGTGGCTACACCTTC
d_call: -
clone_size: -
v_call: TRBV12-3/TRBV12-4
j_call: TRBJ1-2

cdr3_aa: CSVHDADNEQFF
cdr3_nt: TGCAGCGTCCACGACGCAGACAATGAGCAGTTCTTC
d_call: -
clone_size: once
v_call: TRBV29-1
j_call: TRBJ2-1

cdr3_aa: CASITGASAGELFF
cdr3_nt: TGTGCCAGCATTACGGGCGCGTCGGCCGGGGAGCTGTTTTTT
d_call: -
clone_size: -
v_call: TRBV27
j_call: TRBJ2-2

cdr3_aa: CASSESYGYTF
cdr3_nt: TGTGCCAGCAGCGAGAGCTATGGCTACACCTTC
d_call: -
clone_size: -
v_call: TRBV25-1
j_call: TRBJ1-2

cdr3_aa: CASSLDRNEKLFF
cdr3_nt: TGTGCCAGCAGCCTGGACAGAAATGAAAAACTGTTTTTT
d_call: -
clone_size: once
v_call: TRBV5-6
j_call: TRBJ1-4

cdr3_aa: CASSLSLGNEKLFF
cdr3_nt: TGTGCCAGCAGTTTATCGTTAGGCAATGAAAAACTGTTTTTT
d_call: -
clone_size: -
v_call: TRBV28
j_call: TRBJ1-4

cdr3_aa: CATSEGQGSYGYTF
cdr3_nt: TGTGCCACCAGTGAGGGACAGGGAAGCTATGGCTACACCTTC
d_call: TRBD1
clone_size: -
v_call: TRBV24-1
j_call: TRBJ1-2

cdr3_aa: CSVLGFGEQYF
cdr3_nt: TGCAGCGTTCTGGGGTTCGGCGAGCAGTACTTC
d_call: -
clone_size: -
v_call: TRBV29-1
j_call: TRBJ2-7

cdr3_aa: CASGTGQGTGELFF
cdr3_nt: TGTGCTAGTGGCACGGGACAAGGCACCGGGGAGCTGTTTTTT
d_call: -
clone_size: -
v_call: TRBV12-5
j_call: TRBJ2-2

cdr3_aa: CASSFSETQYF
cdr3_nt: TGTGCCAGCAGTTTTAGCGAGACCCAGTACTTC
d_call: -
clone_size: -
v_call: TRBV12-3/TRBV12-4
j_call: TRBJ2-5

cdr3_aa: CSVEEAGKGTEAFF
cdr3_nt: TGCAGCGTTGAAGAGGCCGGGAAGGGCACTGAAGCTTTCTTT
d_call: -
clone_size: -
v_call: TRBV29-1
j_call: TRBJ1-1

cdr3_aa: CASSLGGGGGNTIYF
cdr3_nt: TGTGCCAGCAGCTTAGGAGGGGGCGGTGGAAACACCATATATTTT
d_call: TRBD1
clone_size: -
v_call: TRBV7-6
j_call: TRBJ1-3

cdr3_aa: CASSPGGGYGYTF
cdr3_nt: TGTGCCAGCAGCCCCGGGGGGGGCTATGGCTACACCTTC
d_call: -
clone_size: -
v_call: TRBV11-1
j_call: TRBJ1-2

cdr3_aa: CASSGQGYEQYF
cdr3_nt: TGTGCCAGCAGCGGACAGGGCTACGAGCAGTACTTC
d_call: TRBD1
clone_size: -
v_call: TRBV5-6
j_call: TRBJ2-7

cdr3_aa: CASSEGQGGNQPQHF
cdr3_nt: TGTGCCAGCAGCGAAGGACAGGGTGGCAATCAGCCCCAGCATTTT
d_call: TRBD1
clone_size: -
v_call: TRBV27
j_call: TRBJ1-5

cdr3_aa: CASSPGTGSSGNTIYF
cdr3_nt: TGTGCCAGCAGTCCCGGGACAGGGAGCTCTGGAAACACCATATATTTT
d_call: TRBD1
clone_size: -
v_call: TRBV6-6
j_call: TRBJ1-3

cdr3_aa: CASSKEQGRGSPLHF
cdr3_nt: TGTGCCAGCAGCAAAGAACAGGGACGGGGTTCACCCCTCCACTTT
d_call: -
clone_size: -
v_call: TRBV6-5
j_call: TRBJ1-6

cdr3_aa: CASSSRLDGSYEQYF
cdr3_nt: TGTGCCAGCAGTTCTAGGCTGGACGGATCCTACGAGCAGTACTTC
d_call: -
clone_size: -
v_call: TRBV6-5
j_call: TRBJ2-7

cdr3_aa: CASSSPQGEHTEAFF
cdr3_nt: TGTGCCAGCAGCTCACCACAGGGGGAGCACACTGAAGCTTTCTTT
d_call: TRBD1
clone_size: -
v_call: TRBV7-2
j_call: TRBJ1-1

cdr3_aa: CASSTNHLGTDTQYF
cdr3_nt: TGTGCCAGCAGTACCAATCACCTCGGCACAGATACGCAGTATTTT
d_call: -
clone_size: -
v_call: TRBV28
j_call: TRBJ2-3

cdr3_aa: CASSPGFTGELFF
cdr3_nt: TGTGCCAGCAGCCCCGGATTCACCGGGGAGCTGTTTTTT
d_call: -
clone_size: -
v_call: TRBV14
j_call: TRBJ2-2

cdr3_aa: CASSSPDRVRGTEAFF
cdr3_nt: TGTGCCAGCAGTTCCCCCGACAGGGTCCGCGGCACTGAAGCTTTCTTT
d_call: TRBD1
clone_size: -
v_call: TRBV6-2/TRBV6-3
j_call: TRBJ1-1

cdr3_aa: CASSPQGLATDTQYF
cdr3_nt: TGTGCCAGCTCACCACAGGGACTAGCTACAGATACGCAGTATTTT
d_call: TRBD2
clone_size: -
v_call: TRBV18
j_call: TRBJ2-3

cdr3_aa: CASRGHLRDGYTF
cdr3_nt: TGTGCCAGCAGGGGACATTTACGGGACGGCTACACCTTC
d_call: -
clone_size: few
v_call: TRBV2
j_call: TRBJ1-2

cdr3_aa: CASSLGGPYEQYF
cdr3_nt: TGTGCCAGCAGCTTAGGCGGACCCTACGAGCAGTACTTC
d_call: -
clone_size: -
v_call: TRBV11-2
j_call: TRBJ2-7

cdr3_aa: CSASRGQPNEAFF
cdr3_nt: TGCAGTGCTAGTAGGGGACAGCCCAATGAAGCTTTCTTT
d_call: TRBD1
clone_size: -
v_call: TRBV20-1
j_call: TRBJ1-1

cdr3_aa: CASSFGTPLREQYF
cdr3_nt: TGTGCCAGCAGCTTTGGGACTCCACTGCGCGAGCAGTACTTC
d_call: -
clone_size: -
v_call: TRBV7-2
j_call: TRBJ2-7

cdr3_aa: CASSLALGDLNEKLFF
cdr3_nt: TGCGCCAGCAGCTTGGCCCTGGGGGACCTTAATGAAAAACTGTTTTTT
d_call: -
clone_size: -
v_call: TRBV5-1
j_call: TRBJ1-4

cdr3_aa: CASSPLPPDSGNTIYF
cdr3_nt: TGTGCCAGCTCACCACTCCCCCCGGACTCTGGAAACACCATATATTTT
d_call: -
clone_size: once
v_call: TRBV18
j_call: TRBJ1-3

cdr3_aa: CASSLVGEGGYTF
cdr3_nt: TGTGCCAGCAGCTTAGTGGGGGAAGGTGGCTACACCTTC
d_call: -
clone_size: -
v_call: TRBV7-2
j_call: TRBJ1-2

cdr3_aa: CASGGESYNEQFF
cdr3_nt: TGTGCCAGTGGTGGTGAATCCTACAATGAGCAGTTCTTC
d_call: -
clone_size: few
v_call: TRBV19
j_call: TRBJ2-1

cdr3_aa: CASSSTSGPNIQYF
cdr3_nt: TGTGCCAGCAGCTCAACTAGCGGTCCAAACATTCAGTACTTC
d_call: TRBD2
clone_size: -
v_call: TRBV11-2
j_call: TRBJ2-4

cdr3_aa: CASSLTGRETQYF
cdr3_nt: TGTGCCAGCAGTTTAACAGGGCGAGAGACCCAGTACTTC
d_call: -
clone_size: -
v_call: TRBV28
j_call: TRBJ2-5

cdr3_aa: CASSFSSGETQQYF
cdr3_nt: TGTGCCAGCAGCTTTTCGTCGGGCGAGACACAGCAGTACTTC
d_call: -
clone_size: -
v_call: TRBV11-2
j_call: TRBJ2-7

cdr3_aa: CASSTTGIAEAFF
cdr3_nt: TGTGCCAGCAGCACGACAGGGATAGCTGAAGCTTTCTTT
d_call: TRBD1
clone_size: -
v_call: TRBV7-3
j_call: TRBJ1-1

cdr3_aa: CASSRTQQGYEQFF
cdr3_nt: TGTGCCAGCAGCCGAACCCAACAGGGCTATGAGCAGTTCTTC
d_call: -
clone_size: -
v_call: TRBV5-5
j_call: TRBJ2-1

cdr3_aa: CASSPGTGTFSGNTIYF
cdr3_nt: TGCGCCAGCAGCCCAGGGACAGGAACTTTCTCTGGAAACACCATATATTTT
d_call: TRBD1
clone_size: -
v_call: TRBV5-1
j_call: TRBJ1-3

cdr3_aa: CASSSRGQANTEAFF
cdr3_nt: TGTGCCAGCTCCTCGCGGGGACAGGCGAACACTGAAGCTTTCTTT
d_call: TRBD1
clone_size: -
v_call: TRBV18
j_call: TRBJ1-1

cdr3_aa: CASSPGQGNTEAFF
cdr3_nt: TGCGCCAGCAGCCCGGGACAGGGGAACACTGAAGCTTTCTTT
d_call: TRBD1
clone_size: -
v_call: TRBV5-1
j_call: TRBJ1-1

cdr3_aa: CAISDRDRGFGNTIYF
cdr3_nt: TGTGCCATCAGTGACCGGGACAGGGGTTTTGGAAACACCATATATTTT
d_call: TRBD1
clone_size: few
v_call: TRBV10-3
j_call: TRBJ1-3

cdr3_aa: CASSYGGEYEQYF
cdr3_nt: TGTGCCAGCAGCTACGGCGGGGAATACGAGCAGTACTTC
d_call: -
clone_size: -
v_call: TRBV11-3
j_call: TRBJ2-7

cdr3_aa: CAISDMAANYNSPLHF
cdr3_nt: TGTGCCATCAGTGATATGGCGGCCAACTATAATTCACCCCTCCACTTT
d_call: -
clone_size: -
v_call: TRBV10-3
j_call: TRBJ1-6

cdr3_aa: CARPGTKLYNEQFF
cdr3_nt: TGTGCCAGACCCGGGACAAAACTCTACAATGAGCAGTTCTTC
d_call: -
clone_size: -
v_call: TRBV19
j_call: TRBJ2-1

cdr3_aa: CASSSLTGVNTEAFF
cdr3_nt: TGTGCCAGCAGTTCGTTGACAGGGGTGAACACTGAAGCTTTCTTT
d_call: TRBD1
clone_size: -
v_call: TRBV6-5
j_call: TRBJ1-1

cdr3_aa: CASSPKGQGGYEQYF
cdr3_nt: TGTGCCAGCTCACCAAAGGGACAGGGGGGCTACGAGCAGTACTTC
d_call: TRBD1
clone_size: -
v_call: TRBV18
j_call: TRBJ2-7

cdr3_aa: CASSLISVQGASYEQYF
cdr3_nt: TGTGCCAGCAGTTTAATTTCGGTACAGGGGGCTTCCTACGAGCAGTACTTC
d_call: TRBD1
clone_size: -
v_call: TRBV28
j_call: TRBJ2-7